These T cell receptor beta chains were read from a single sample in a study of blood T cell repertoires in COVID-19. Method: immunoSEQ multiplex PCR; TCRdb's copy keeps in-frame clones and lacks some. The sample includes just under 65,000 clones, about 70% seen only once; the top ten take roughly 5%. Specimen: peripheral blood. The receptor source for this set is a human donor in a cohort sampled during active COVID-19. Each CDR3 is given with its conserved first and last residue. Fields, in order: V gene, clone size, D gene, J gene, CDR3 DNA, CDR3 protein. A D gene is named only where the DNA matches it firmly. Where a row states a size, it is once, few, many or the class of an expanded clone; other rows omit it.

V gene: TRBV5-1; clone size: -; D gene: -; J gene: TRBJ2-5; CDR3 DNA: TGCGCCAGCATACAGGGTTCGAACCAAGAGACCCAGTACTTC; CDR3 protein: CASIQGSNQETQYF
V gene: TRBV28; clone size: -; D gene: TRBD2; J gene: TRBJ2-2; CDR3 DNA: TGTGCCAGCAGTTTAGCGGGGGGGCCAAGCGCCGGGGAGCTGTTTTTT; CDR3 protein: CASSLAGGPSAGELFF
V gene: TRBV15; clone size: -; D gene: -; J gene: TRBJ2-7; CDR3 DNA: TGTGCCACCAGCAGAGCCTTACAAACCTACGAGCAGTACTTC; CDR3 protein: CATSRALQTYEQYF
V gene: TRBV19; clone size: -; D gene: -; J gene: TRBJ1-4; CDR3 DNA: TGTGCCAGTAGTTCGACAGCAGCAACTAATGAAAAACTGTTTTTT; CDR3 protein: CASSSTAATNEKLFF
V gene: TRBV19; clone size: -; D gene: TRBD1; J gene: TRBJ1-5; CDR3 DNA: TGTGCCAGTAGTACTCGGACAGGGGGCAGCAATCAGCCCCAGCATTTT; CDR3 protein: CASSTRTGGSNQPQHF
V gene: TRBV27; clone size: -; D gene: -; J gene: TRBJ2-7; CDR3 DNA: TGTGCCAGCAGTTTAGGTGGAACAGGGCTGTACGAGCAGTACTTC; CDR3 protein: CASSLGGTGLYEQYF
V gene: TRBV18; clone size: -; D gene: TRBD1; J gene: TRBJ1-2; CDR3 DNA: TGTGCCAGCTCACCACGAGCCAGGGGGTCGAACTATGGCTACACCTTC; CDR3 protein: CASSPRARGSNYGYTF
V gene: TRBV21-1; clone size: -; D gene: -; J gene: TRBJ2-1; CDR3 DNA: TGTGCCAGCAGCAAAGCCCCGAAATCGGACACCCATCGGAATGAGCAGTTCTTC; CDR3 protein: CASSKAPKSDTHRNEQFF
V gene: TRBV9; clone size: -; D gene: TRBD2; J gene: TRBJ2-1; CDR3 DNA: TGTGCCAGCAGCGTAGAGCGGGGGGCCCTGGGTGAGCAGTTCTTC; CDR3 protein: CASSVERGALGEQFF
V gene: TRBV9; clone size: -; D gene: -; J gene: TRBJ2-1; CDR3 DNA: TGTGCCAGCAGCCCTCCCAGGGGCCTGGGTTACAATGAGCAGTTCTTC; CDR3 protein: CASSPPRGLGYNEQFF
V gene: TRBV3-1/TRBV3-2; clone size: -; D gene: -; J gene: TRBJ2-7; CDR3 DNA: TGTGCCAGCAGCCCGTCGCAGGGGGGTACCTACGAGCAGTACTTC; CDR3 protein: CASSPSQGGTYEQYF
V gene: TRBV11-2; clone size: once; D gene: -; J gene: TRBJ2-1; CDR3 DNA: TGTGCCAGCAGCCAACTAGGCGGGGTCTACAATGAGCAGTTCTTC; CDR3 protein: CASSQLGGVYNEQFF
V gene: TRBV27; clone size: -; D gene: -; J gene: TRBJ1-6; CDR3 DNA: TGTGCCAGCCAGGGGAGCTCCTATAATTCACCCCTCCACTTT; CDR3 protein: CASQGSSYNSPLHF
V gene: TRBV30; clone size: -; D gene: TRBD2; J gene: TRBJ2-7; CDR3 DNA: TGTGCCTGGAGTGTTCGGGGGGGCACGCGCGAGCAGTACTTC; CDR3 protein: CAWSVRGGTREQYF
V gene: TRBV24-1; clone size: -; D gene: -; J gene: TRBJ2-1; CDR3 DNA: TGTGCCACCAGTGACCCAGACAGCAATGAGCAGTTCTTC; CDR3 protein: CATSDPDSNEQFF
V gene: TRBV9; clone size: -; D gene: -; J gene: TRBJ2-7; CDR3 DNA: TGTGCCAGCAGCGTAGCTGAAGGGGTCTGGTACGAGCAGTACTTC; CDR3 protein: CASSVAEGVWYEQYF
V gene: TRBV30; clone size: -; D gene: -; J gene: TRBJ1-2; CDR3 DNA: TGTGCCTGGAGCTCTCCTTCAGGAAACTATGGCTACACCTTC; CDR3 protein: CAWSSPSGNYGYTF
V gene: TRBV6-5; clone size: -; D gene: -; J gene: TRBJ2-7; CDR3 DNA: TGTGCCACCACGACAGGCCTCTCCTACGAGCAGTACTTC; CDR3 protein: CATTTGLSYEQYF
V gene: TRBV28; clone size: -; D gene: TRBD2; J gene: TRBJ2-7; CDR3 DNA: TGTGCCAGCAGTTTTCGGGGGGGGCCCTCCTACGAGCAGTACTTC; CDR3 protein: CASSFRGGPSYEQYF
V gene: TRBV5-4; clone size: -; D gene: -; J gene: TRBJ2-7; CDR3 DNA: TGTGCCAGCAGCTTGGCAGCGGAAAACTCCTACGAGCAGTACTTC; CDR3 protein: CASSLAAENSYEQYF
V gene: TRBV9; clone size: -; D gene: -; J gene: TRBJ2-5; CDR3 DNA: TGTGCCAGCAGCGTAGGGAGGGGGGGAGAGACCCAGTACTTC; CDR3 protein: CASSVGRGGETQYF
V gene: TRBV18; clone size: -; D gene: -; J gene: TRBJ1-3; CDR3 DNA: TGTGCCAGCTCATCTATGGCCCCGCGGAGAAACACCATATATTTT; CDR3 protein: CASSSMAPRRNTIYF
V gene: TRBV4-2; clone size: -; D gene: -; J gene: TRBJ1-1; CDR3 DNA: TGTGCCAGCAGCCAAGAAGGGCAGGGGCCGCACATGAACACTGAAGCTTTCTTT; CDR3 protein: CASSQEGQGPHMNTEAFF